Each of the 11 T cell receptor beta chains below was sequenced from the same sample in a study of OX40 agonist ivuxolimab in advanced cancers. Sequencing used immunoSEQ multiplex PCR; TCRdb keeps in-frame clones, though not all of them. The repertoire includes roughly 63,000 clones, roughly nine tenths of them detected once, and roughly an eighth sits in the top ten. Sequenced material: CD4+ or CD8+ T cells sorted from blood, taken in a trial of the OX40 agonist ivuxolimab. These receptors came from an adult with an advanced solid tumor such as melanoma, head and neck, liver or kidney cancer.

The rearrangement links TRBV6-5 to TRBJ1-1, with 7 bases matching TRBD1. J lost 1 base, V lost 6 bases, and 5 bases had no gene match. Germline V gene data show CDR1 as MNHEY and CDR2 as SVGAGI. This CDR3 contains 14 residues. The CDR3 DNA is TGTGCCAGCAGCATACAGGGGCAGAACACTGAAGCTTTCTTT. Its translation is CASSIQGQNTEAFF.

Only one count was recorded for this clone. V is TRBV7-6 and J is TRBJ1-5; tentative D call: TRBD1 (6 bases). The germline V and J ends were trimmed by 1 base and 0 bases, with 13 bases remaining between them. CDR1 is SGHVS and CDR2 is FNYEAQ in the germline V gene. The CDR3 totals 17 residues. The CDR3 DNA is TGTGCCAGCAGCTTAGAACAGGGCGGCGTTAGCAATCAGCCCCAGCATTTT. As protein: CASSLEQGGVSNQPQHF.

The CDR3: CASSKNPGYGYTF. The CDR3 coding sequence is TGTGCCAGCAGTAAGAACCCCGGCTATGGCTACACCTTC. The chain recombines TRBV28 with TRBJ1-2; no clear D. The CDR3 has 13 amino acids. The germline V and J ends were trimmed by 5 bases and 4 bases, with 11 bases remaining between them. Germline CDR1 MDHEN, CDR2 SYDVKM.

The table lists this clone with a few counts. The chain couples TRBV28 to TRBJ2-5, with 11 bases fitting TRBD2. The trim removed 4 bases at V and 3 bases at J, leaving 4 bases unmatched. The germline V gene encodes CDR1 MDHEN and CDR2 SYDVKM. CDR3 length equals 15 residues. The chain's CDR3 is CASSSTGLAEETQYF. CDR3 nucleotides: TGTGCCAGCAGTTCCACGGGACTAGCGGAAGAGACCCAGTACTTC.

This chain joins TRBV15 and TRBJ2-1; 8 bases are shared with TRBD2. V shed 5 bases and J 5 bases; nucleotides not matched to a gene: 8. CDR1 and CDR2 from the germline V gene are LNHNV and YYDKDF (reference sequence). The CDR3 has 15 amino acids. The CDR3 DNA sequence: TGTGCCACCAGCGGGTCGGGACTAGTCAACAATGAGCAGTTCTTC. It specifies CATSGSGLVNNEQFF. Complete variable domain (other parts from reference TRBV15 and TRBJ2-1): DAMVIQNPRYQVTQFGKPVTLSCSQTLNHNVMYWYQQKSSQAPKLLFHYYDKDFNNEADTPDNFQSRRPNTSFCFLDIRSPGLGDTAMYLCATSGSGLVNNEQFFGPGTRLTVL.

The chain links TRBV4-1 to TRBJ2-1; 9 nucleotides line up with TRBD2. The CDR3 is 15 residues long. Germline V gene data show CDR1 as MGHRA and CDR2 as YSYEKL. V trimming: 4 bases; J trimming: 8 bases; junction bases outside the gene matches: 9. The CDR3 coding sequence is TGCGCCAGCAGCCCCTTAGCGGGAGTAAGGGATGAGCAGTTCTTC. Translated: CASSPLAGVRDEQFF.

The chain joins TRBV7-8 to TRBJ2-7; D may be TRBD2 (5 bases). The CDR3 contains 12 residues. CDR1 and CDR2 (germline): SGHVS, FQNEAQ. V was clipped by 5 bases and J by 5 bases, with 10 bases between them. This chain's CDR3 is CASSLLRDEQYV. CDR3 sequence (DNA): TGTGCCAGCAGCCTTTTGCGGGACGAGCAGTACGTC.

This clone was recorded once. The genes are TRBV27 and TRBJ1-5; D call uncertain. V lost 10 bases, J lost 2 bases, and 9 bases lay in between. Germline V CDR1 and CDR2: MNHEY, SMNVEV (reference sequence). This CDR3 comprises 12 residues. The DNA for the CDR3 is TGTGCCACTCCGGAGGGCAATCAGCCCCAGCATTTT. It specifies CATPEGNQPQHF.

The chain couples TRBV9 to TRBJ1-2; 9 bases match TRBD1. Germline V gene data show CDR1 as SGDLS and CDR2 as YYNGEE. The CDR3 has 14 amino acids. The trim removed 6 bases at V and 7 bases at J, leaving 10 bases unmatched. The CDR3 region is CASTQSGTGFGYTF. As DNA, the CDR3 is TGTGCCAGCACCCAATCCGGGACAGGGTTTGGCTACACCTTC.

The chain joins TRBV7-6 to TRBJ2-5, with D tentatively TRBD1 (5 bases). Per germline, CDR1 SGHVS and CDR2 FNYEAQ. The CDR3 contains 15 residues. V lost 0 bases to trimming and J lost 2 bases, with 10 bases between them. The CDR3 protein is CASSLAARTQETQYF. CDR3 DNA: TGTGCCAGCAGCTTAGCGGCTAGGACACAAGAGACCCAGTACTTC.

The V call is TRBV5-4, the J call TRBJ2-1; D uncertain. Germline assignment: CDR1 SGHNT and CDR2 YYREEE (reference sequence). CDR3 size: 11 residues. The V end was cut by 0 bases, the J end by 6 bases, with 1 base between. The CDR3 DNA follows: TGTGCCAGCAGCTTGGCCAATGAGCAGTTCTTC. This translates into CASSLANEQFF.